One T cell receptor (beta chain) is described in this entry. What it binds is unknown. No progression to ophthalmopathy over 18 months defined stable hyperthyroidism. PBMCs came from more than 8 ml of fresh peripheral blood. Germline V gene sequence: CDR1 MNHNS, CDR2 SASEGT. Losses at the gene ends were 5 bases for V and 6 bases for J; bases not matched to a gene: 6. The CDR3 length is 13 residues. This record comes from a study of Graves' ophthalmopathy and Graves' hyperthyroidism. Study results and caveats: The authors also found most expanded thyroid clonotypes above 0.001 frequency in blood. With a specificity of roughly 72% and a sensitivity of around 71%, the model predicted ophthalmopathy progression.

Transcripts of RNA were the source for amplifying TCR beta CDR3 regions. The library came from an HTBI-primed first-round RT-PCR and a second-round multiplex PCR. TCRdb reprocessed the multiplex PCR reads via MiXCR and lists one record per CDR3 protein. The sample has just over 600,000 distinct CDR3 sequences, 22% seen once. The sequencing sample was made of peripheral blood. V is TRBV6-1 and J is TRBJ2-7, with 8 bases lining up with TRBD2. The receptor comes from a woman under 30 with stable Graves' hyperthyroidism. Some clones in this sample may be carry-over from other donors' samples. This CDR3 is CASSPGGGVEQYF. In nucleotides, the CDR3 is TGTGCCAGCAGTCCCGGGGGGGGGGTCGAGCAGTACTTC.